What follows are 32 T cell receptor beta chains derived from one specimen sequenced in a study of blood T cell repertoires in COVID-19. Sequencing was performed with immunoSEQ multiplex PCR; in TCRdb, only in-frame clones are kept and a portion is missing. The table records about 270,000 clones, around 90% of them present only once. Sequencing used PBMCs or T cells enriched from blood (not recorded which). These receptors all stem from a woman in her forties or fifties who had recovered from COVID-19.

The rearrangement uses TRBV25-1 and TRBJ1-2; the D is unclear. The length of the CDR3 is 12 residues. The germline gives CDR1 MGHDK, CDR2 SYGVNS. V was shortened by 4 bases and J by 8 bases, with 11 bases between the two germline ends. The CDR3: CASSGPLRGYTF. In DNA form, the CDR3 reads TGTGCCAGCAGTGGCCCCTTGCGGGGCTACACCTTC.

The gene calls are TRBV27 and TRBJ1-4, with 10 nucleotides matching TRBD1. V trimming: 2 bases; J trimming: 3 bases; junction bases outside the gene matches: 15. Germline V gene data show CDR1 as MNHEY and CDR2 as SMNVEV (reference sequence). This CDR3 region has 20 residues. The CDR3 protein is CASSLRAGTGDPWANEKLFF. The CDR3 coding sequence is TGTGCCAGCAGTTTACGCGCCGGGACAGGGGACCCTTGGGCTAATGAAAAACTGTTTTTT.

Comment on this clone: The same CDR3 can be traced to other DNA sequences in this sample. V and J are TRBV5-1 and TRBJ2-1; 10 nucleotides line up with TRBD2. CDR3 length equals 15 residues. Trimming at V came to 0 bases and at J to 3 bases, leaving 0 bases not matched to a gene. CDR1 SGHRS and CDR2 YFSETQ come from the germline V gene. The CDR3 is CASSLVAGGYNEQFF. The DNA of the CDR3 is TGCGCCAGCAGCTTGGTAGCGGGAGGCTACAATGAGCAGTTCTTC.

The chain combines TRBV19 with TRBJ1-5; 8 bases align to TRBD1. The V segment lost 7 bases and the J segment 1 base; nucleotides outside the gene matches: 9. The CDR3 has 16 amino acids. Germline lookup yields CDR1 LNHDA and CDR2 SQIVND (reference sequence). CDR3 in DNA: TGTGCCAGTACCAATGGACAGGGCCAAAGCAATCAGCCCCAGCATTTT. This sequence encodes CASTNGQGQSNQPQHF.

The rearrangement joins TRBV15 to TRBJ1-1, with a tentative D call TRBD1 (6 bases). Trimming took off 0 bases at V and 5 bases at J, with 10 bases between the two ends. The CDR3 is 14 amino acids. Germline V CDR1 and CDR2: LNHNV, YYDKDF (reference sequence). The CDR3 spells CATSRDLGGTEAFF. The CDR3 DNA follows: TGTGCCACCAGCAGAGATCTAGGGGGAACTGAAGCTTTCTTT.

CDR3 sequence (DNA): TGTGCCAGCAACCCCGGGGGAACCTACAATGAGCAGTTCTTC. Its translation is CASNPGGTYNEQFF. The V gene is TRBV2, the J gene TRBJ2-1, with TRBD2 as a possible D gene (6 bases). Germline CDR1 and CDR2: SNHLY and FYNNEI. V dropped 7 bases and J dropped 2 bases, with 12 bases sitting between them. The CDR3 has 14 amino acids.

This clone was seen a single time. The gene calls are TRBV6-2 or TRBV6-3 and TRBJ2-2, with D possibly matching TRBD2 (6 bases). V shed 0 bases and J shed 0 bases, with 8 bases lying between them. The CDR3 is 16 residues long. Germline CDR1 MNHEY, CDR2 SVGEGT. The DNA for the CDR3 is TGTGCCAGCAGTTACTCTGGGACTTCGAACACCGGGGAGCTGTTTTTT. It codes for CASSYSGTSNTGELFF.

The V and J genes are TRBV3-1 (or the pseudogene TRBV3-2) and TRBJ2-2; TRBD2 matches at 8 bases. Germline CDR1 is LGHDT and CDR2 is YNNKEL (reference sequence). CDR3 size: 14 residues. Trimming removed 4 bases from V and 7 bases from J; junction bases left unmatched: 5. DNA for the CDR3: TGTGCCAGCAGCCTATTAGCGGGACACGGGGAGCTGTTTTTT. Translation: CASSLLAGHGELFF.

This chain links TRBV7-9 with TRBJ2-3; unclear D gene. V was pared by 6 bases and J by 6 bases, with 7 bases between. This CDR3 is 11 amino acids long. The germline V gene has CDR1 SEHNR and CDR2 FQNEAQ (reference sequence). The CDR3 reads CASSSLDTQYF. CDR3 bases: TGTGCCAGCAGTTCGTTGGATACGCAGTATTTT.

The V call is TRBV10-3, the J call TRBJ1-2; D unclear. The V gene lost 6 bases and the J gene lost 4 bases, with 9 bases spanning the gap. The germline CDR1 and CDR2 sequences are ENHRY and SYGVKD. This CDR3 is 12 amino acids long. This CDR3 reads CAIRSEGYGYTF. CDR3 coding DNA: TGTGCCATCAGGAGCGAGGGCTATGGCTACACCTTC.

The chain has TRBV3-1 (or the pseudogene TRBV3-2) and TRBJ2-1; D not certain. Trimming left V 2 bases short and J 15 bases short, with 11 bases between. Germline CDR1 reads LGHDT; CDR2 reads YNNKEL (reference sequence). The CDR3 runs to 11 residues. The CDR3 loop is CASSQLGLPFF. CDR3 nucleotide sequence: TGTGCCAGCAGCCAACTAGGTCTGCCGTTCTTC.

The chain uses TRBV7-2 and TRBJ2-2, with TRBD1 as a possible D gene (5 bases). The CDR3 loop spans 17 amino acids. The V end lost 4 bases, the J end lost 2 bases, and 17 bases lay between the germline ends. Germline V gene sequence: CDR1 SGHTA, CDR2 FQGNSA. The DNA of the CDR3 is TGTGCCAGCAGCTCCCCCCTCCTGACAGCAAACACCGGGGAGCTGTTTTTT. This codes for CASSSPLLTANTGELFF.

This clone has at least ten counts. V and J are TRBV6-5 and TRBJ1-6; 7 bases are shared with TRBD1. The CDR3 loop spans 13 amino acids. The germline gives CDR1 MNHEY, CDR2 SVGAGI. Trimming took 6 bases from V and 7 from J; bases not matched to a gene: 3. CDR3 region: CASRGGGNSPLHF. The CDR3 DNA sequence: TGTGCCAGCAGAGGAGGGGGCAATTCACCCCTCCACTTT.

This rearrangement joins TRBV6-2 or TRBV6-3 to TRBJ1-5; 9 bases map to TRBD1. CDR1 MNHEY and CDR2 SVGEGT come from the germline V gene. The CDR3 is 16 amino acids. Trimming at V came to 2 bases and at J to 5 bases, leaving 7 bases not matched to a gene. The CDR3 DNA follows: TGTGCCAGCAGTTACGCGTACAGGGGGCTTGATCAGCCCCAGCATTTT. This codes for CASSYAYRGLDQPQHF.

This chain links TRBV9 with TRBJ1-5; 10 bases align to TRBD1. CDR3 length: 17 residues. Trimming at V came to 0 bases and at J to 6 bases, leaving 9 bases not matched to a gene. CDR1 is SGDLS and CDR2 is YYNGEE in the germline V gene. The CDR3 sequence is CASSVGWGDRGVQPQHF. DNA for the CDR3: TGTGCCAGCAGCGTAGGCTGGGGGGACAGGGGCGTTCAGCCCCAGCATTTT.

The rearrangement links TRBV9 to TRBJ2-5; TRBD2 aligns across 11 bases. The CDR3 is made up of 18 amino acids. Germline lookup yields CDR1 SGDLS and CDR2 YYNGEE. V lost 3 bases, J lost 4 bases, and 14 bases stayed unmatched. The CDR3 region has the DNA TGTGCCAGCAGCGCCTCCCCAAGGGGACTAGCGGAGGGAGAGACCCAGTACTTC. This translates into CASSASPRGLAEGETQYF.

The rearrangement joins TRBV7-2 to TRBJ2-7; TRBD2 might be the D (7 bases). Germline V gives CDR1 SGHTA, CDR2 FQGNSA. V was trimmed by 5 bases and J by 2 bases, leaving 16 bases between them. CDR3 length equals 15 residues. The CDR3 loop reads CASSGTGGQAYEQYF. The CDR3 DNA is TGTGCCAGCAGCGGAACGGGGGGCCAGGCCTACGAGCAGTACTTC.

The chain uses TRBV19 and TRBJ1-5; perhaps TRBD1 as D (6 bases). With 3 bases removed from V and 5 bases from J, the gap between germline ends came to 14 bases. Germline V gene lookup returns CDR1 LNHDA and CDR2 SQIVND (reference sequence). The CDR3 sequence is 15 residues long. The CDR3 loop is CASSIAGDEDQPQHF. Here the CDR3 DNA reads TGTGCCAGTAGTATCGCAGGGGATGAGGATCAGCCCCAGCATTTT. Combining the CDR3 with reference TRBV19 and TRBJ1-5 gives the whole variable domain DGGITQSPKYLFRKEGQNVTLSCEQNLNHDAMYWYRQDPGQGLRLIYYSQIVNDFQKGDIAEGYSVSREKKESFPLTVTSAQKNPTAFYLCASSIAGDEDQPQHFGDGTRLSIL.

The genes are TRBV19 and TRBJ2-7; 7 bases fit TRBD1. The CDR3 is made up of 15 amino acids. The J segment lost 4 bases and the V segment lost 5 bases, leaving 11 bases of the junction unmatched. Germline CDR1 and CDR2: LNHDA and SQIVND (reference sequence). The CDR3 sequence: CASSSPGDSKYEQYF. The CDR3 nucleotides are TGTGCCAGTAGTTCACCTGGGGACAGCAAATACGAGCAGTACTTC.

This sequence joins TRBV28 and TRBJ2-7; tentative D call: TRBD2 (6 bases). CDR3 length: 15 residues. Between the trimmed V and J ends, which lost 7 bases and 3 bases, there was a span of 19 bases. CDR1 and CDR2 (germline): MDHEN, SYDVKM. The CDR3 here is CASTQAGGYVYEQYF. The CDR3 DNA reads TGTGCCAGCACCCAAGCTGGGGGGTACGTCTACGAGCAGTACTTC.

V usage is TRBV18 and J usage is TRBJ1-1, with 9 bases that match TRBD1. V lost 1 base, J lost 7 bases, and 13 bases stayed unmatched. CDR3 length equals 17 residues. Germline V gene data show CDR1 as KGHSH and CDR2 as LQKENI. CDR3 sequence reads: CASSPLGPNRGHGEAFF. The CDR3 DNA reads TGTGCCAGCTCACCACTAGGGCCAAACAGGGGGCATGGTGAAGCTTTCTTT.

This chain links TRBV30 with TRBJ1-5; TRBD1 is a possible D gene (6 bases). CDR1 GTSNPN and CDR2 SVGIG come from the germline V gene (reference sequence). Trimming took 2 bases from V and 4 from J, leaving 12 bases between them. This CDR3 is built from 14 residues. In DNA, the CDR3 is TGTGCCTGGAGTCTTGGACAGCTTAATCAGCCCCAGCATTTT. This codes for CAWSLGQLNQPQHF.

The V call is TRBV25-1, the J call TRBJ2-7; 9 nucleotides align to TRBD1. This CDR3 is 12 amino acids long. V trimming: 6 bases; J trimming: 7 bases; junction bases outside the gene matches: 4. Per germline, CDR1 MGHDK and CDR2 SYGVNS. This chain's CDR3 is CASRDRGLEQYF. The CDR3, as DNA: TGTGCCAGCAGGGACAGGGGTCTTGAGCAGTACTTC.

The chain recombines TRBV24-1 with TRBJ2-1; the match to TRBD2 covers 8 bases. Looked up from germline, CDR1 is KGHDR and CDR2 is SFDVKD. The junction had 11 bases not matched to a gene; V was cut back by 1 base and J by 7 bases. The CDR3 consists of 17 residues. The CDR3 is CATSDFKAGTRGNEQFF. The CDR3 coding sequence is TGTGCCACCAGTGATTTCAAGGCTGGGACTAGGGGTAATGAGCAGTTCTTC.

Here the CDR3 DNA reads TGCGCCAGCAGCCAGGGGATGACAGTGAACACTGAAGCTTTCTTT. Translated, it gives CASSQGMTVNTEAFF. V usage is TRBV4-3 and J usage is TRBJ1-1; D is perhaps TRBD1 (5 bases). Germline V CDR1 and CDR2: LGHNA, YSLEER. This CDR3 has 15 amino acids. The V gene lost 3 bases and the J gene lost 0 bases, with 11 bases spanning the gap.

This chain links TRBV5-5 with TRBJ1-5; D perhaps matches TRBD1 (5 bases). CDR3 length: 14 residues. Trimming cost V 5 bases and J 4 bases, with 13 bases left between them. Germline assignment: CDR1 SGHKS and CDR2 YYEKEE (reference sequence). CDR3 DNA sequence: TGTGCCAGCAGTCAGGAAAACAGGAATCAGCCCCAGCATTTT. Protein: CASSQENRNQPQHF.

The chain combines TRBV6-5 with TRBJ2-7, with TRBD2 matching over 8 bases. Losses at the gene ends were 2 bases for V and 4 bases for J; bases not matched to a gene: 7. The CDR3 covers 15 residues. The germline V gene encodes CDR1 MNHEY and CDR2 SVGAGI. The CDR3 reads CASSYRTSRTYEQYF. CDR3 DNA sequence: TGTGCCAGCAGTTACCGGACTAGCCGAACTTACGAGCAGTACTTC.

The V call is TRBV27, the J call TRBJ1-4; no clear D gene. This CDR3 spans 16 amino acids. Germline CDR1 reads MNHEY; CDR2 reads SMNVEV (reference sequence). V was pared by 2 bases and J by 3 bases, with 13 bases between. The CDR3 protein is CASSLEIGGSNEKLFF. The CDR3 DNA follows: TGTGCCAGCAGTTTAGAGATCGGCGGATCTAATGAAAAACTGTTTTTT.

This clone was seen only once. The rearrangement uses TRBV7-2 and TRBJ1-1; 7 bases align to TRBD1. Germline trimming cut 5 bases from V and 0 bases from J; bases unmatched to any gene: 12. Germline V CDR1 and CDR2: SGHTA, FQGNSA. The length of the CDR3 is 17 residues. The CDR3 sequence is CASSTRQGSLMNTEAFF. The CDR3 DNA reads as TGTGCCAGCAGCACGAGACAGGGATCCCTCATGAACACTGAAGCTTTCTTT. The whole variable domain, filled in from reference TRBV7-2 and TRBJ1-1, reads GAGVSQSPSNKVTEKGKDVELRCDPISGHTALYWYRQSLGQGLEFLIYFQGNSAPDKSGLPSDRFSAERTGGSVSTLTIQRTQQEDSAVYLCASSTRQGSLMNTEAFFGQGTRLTVV.

The CDR3 sequence: CASSLLQMNTEAFF. The CDR3 DNA is TGTGCCAGCAGCTTATTACAAATGAACACTGAAGCTTTCTTT. The rearrangement joins TRBV7-2 to TRBJ1-1, with no clear D. The V gene lost 2 bases and the J gene lost 0 bases, with 7 bases spanning the gap. Looked up from germline, CDR1 is SGHTA and CDR2 is FQGNSA. The CDR3 covers 14 residues.

This clone was recorded a few times. The sample has other DNA sequences that encode this CDR3 too. The chain has TRBV5-6 and TRBJ2-1; TRBD2 matches at 13 bases. V shed 3 bases, J shed 7 bases, and the junction held 7 bases outside the gene matches. The CDR3 totals 16 residues. The germline CDR1 and CDR2 sequences are SGHDT and YYEEEE. CDR3 residues: CASSSTTSGRPNEQFF. In DNA, the CDR3 is TGTGCCAGCAGCTCGACGACTAGCGGGAGGCCGAATGAGCAGTTCTTC.

The rearrangement joins TRBV7-9 to TRBJ2-2, with TRBD2 as a possible D gene (6 bases). Deletions cut 4 bases from V and 1 base from J, with 13 bases between. This CDR3 is 16 amino acids long. Germline-derived CDR1 and CDR2 are SEHNR and FQNEAQ (reference sequence). CDR3 DNA sequence: TGTGCCAGCAGCTCTTACCGGGAGCTGAACACCGGGGAGCTGTTTTTT. It encodes CASSSYRELNTGELFF.